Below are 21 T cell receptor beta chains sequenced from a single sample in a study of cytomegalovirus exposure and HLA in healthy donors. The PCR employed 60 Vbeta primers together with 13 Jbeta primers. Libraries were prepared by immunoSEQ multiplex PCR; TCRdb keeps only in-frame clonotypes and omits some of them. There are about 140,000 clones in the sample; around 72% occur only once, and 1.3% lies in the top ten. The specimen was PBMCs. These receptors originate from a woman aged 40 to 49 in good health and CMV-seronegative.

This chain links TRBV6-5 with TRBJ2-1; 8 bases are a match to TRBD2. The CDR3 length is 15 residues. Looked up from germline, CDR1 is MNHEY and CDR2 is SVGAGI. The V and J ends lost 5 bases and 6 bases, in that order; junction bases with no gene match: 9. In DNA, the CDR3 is TGTGCCAGCAGTATCGGCGGGGGGAAGTTCAATGAGCAGTTCTTC. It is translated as CASSIGGGKFNEQFF.

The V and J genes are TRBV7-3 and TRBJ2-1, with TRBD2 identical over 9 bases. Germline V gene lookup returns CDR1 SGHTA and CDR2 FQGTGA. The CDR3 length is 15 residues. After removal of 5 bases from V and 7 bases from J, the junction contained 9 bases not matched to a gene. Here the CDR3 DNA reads TGTGCCAGCAGCCCACGACTGAGCGGGGGGAATGAGCAGTTCTTC. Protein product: CASSPRLSGGNEQFF.

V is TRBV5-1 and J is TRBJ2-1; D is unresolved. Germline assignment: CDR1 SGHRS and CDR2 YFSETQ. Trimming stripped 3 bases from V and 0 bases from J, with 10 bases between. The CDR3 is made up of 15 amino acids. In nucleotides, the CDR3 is TGCGCCAGCAGCTCTGGCGGTCTCTCCTACAATGAGCAGTTCTTC. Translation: CASSSGGLSYNEQFF.

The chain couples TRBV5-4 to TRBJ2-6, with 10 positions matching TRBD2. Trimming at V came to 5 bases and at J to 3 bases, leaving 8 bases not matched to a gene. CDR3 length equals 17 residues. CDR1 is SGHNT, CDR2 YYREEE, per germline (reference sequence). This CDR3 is CASSSGLANFGANVLTF. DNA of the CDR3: TGTGCCAGCAGTTCGGGACTAGCGAATTTTGGGGCCAACGTCCTGACTTTC. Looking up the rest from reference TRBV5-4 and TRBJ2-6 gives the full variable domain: ETGVTQSPTHLIKTRGQQVTLRCSSQSGHNTVSWYQQALGQGPQFIFQYYREEENGRGNFPPRFSGLQFPNYSSELNVNALELDDSALYLCASSSGLANFGANVLTFGAGSRLTVL.

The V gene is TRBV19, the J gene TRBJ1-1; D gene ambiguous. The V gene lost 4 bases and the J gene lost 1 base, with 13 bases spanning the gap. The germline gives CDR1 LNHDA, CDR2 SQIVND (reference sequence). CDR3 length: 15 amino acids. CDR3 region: CASSTTRWANTEAFF. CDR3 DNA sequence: TGTGCCAGTAGTACAACAAGGTGGGCGAACACTGAAGCTTTCTTT.

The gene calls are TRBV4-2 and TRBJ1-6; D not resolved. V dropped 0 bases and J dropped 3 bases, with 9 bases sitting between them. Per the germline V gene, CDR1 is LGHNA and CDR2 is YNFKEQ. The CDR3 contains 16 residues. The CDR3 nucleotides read TGTGCCAGCAGCCAAGATCCACAGCTCTATAATTCACCCCTCCACTTT. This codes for CASSQDPQLYNSPLHF.

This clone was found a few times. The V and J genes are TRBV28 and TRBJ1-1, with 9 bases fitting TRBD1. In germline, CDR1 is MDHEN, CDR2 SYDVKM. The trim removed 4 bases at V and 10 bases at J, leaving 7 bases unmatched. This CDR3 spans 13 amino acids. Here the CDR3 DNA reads TGTGCCAGCAGTTCCCGGGACAGGGAGTCAGCTTTCTTT. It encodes CASSSRDRESAFF.

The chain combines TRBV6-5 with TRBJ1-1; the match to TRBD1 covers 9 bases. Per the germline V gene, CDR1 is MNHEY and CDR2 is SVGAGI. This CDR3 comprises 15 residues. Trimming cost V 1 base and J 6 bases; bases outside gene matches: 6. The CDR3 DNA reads TGTGCCAGCAGTTACTTACAGGGGGCTGGGTCTGAAGCTTTCTTT. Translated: CASSYLQGAGSEAFF.

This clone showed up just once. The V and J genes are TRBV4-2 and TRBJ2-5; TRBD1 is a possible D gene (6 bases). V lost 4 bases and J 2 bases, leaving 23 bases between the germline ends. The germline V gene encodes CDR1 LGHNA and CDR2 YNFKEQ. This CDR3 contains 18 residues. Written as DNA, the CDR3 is TGTGCCAGCAGCCCCCATAACCCAGGGGCCTGGATACAAGAGACCCAGTACTTC. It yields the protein CASSPHNPGAWIQETQYF.

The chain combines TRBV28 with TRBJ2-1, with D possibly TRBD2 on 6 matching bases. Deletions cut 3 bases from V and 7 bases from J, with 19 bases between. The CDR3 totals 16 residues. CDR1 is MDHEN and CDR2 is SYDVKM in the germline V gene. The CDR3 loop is CASSLGTGGAGNEQFF. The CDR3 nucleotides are TGTGCCAGCAGTTTGGGAACCGGGGGTGCTGGGAATGAGCAGTTCTTC.

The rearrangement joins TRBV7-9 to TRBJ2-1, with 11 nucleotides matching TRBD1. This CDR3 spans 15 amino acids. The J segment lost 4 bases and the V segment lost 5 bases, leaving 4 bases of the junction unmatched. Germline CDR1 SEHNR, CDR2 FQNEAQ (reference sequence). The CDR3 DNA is TGTGCCAGCAGCGAGGGACAGGGGGGGTACAATGAGCAGTTCTTC. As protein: CASSEGQGGYNEQFF.

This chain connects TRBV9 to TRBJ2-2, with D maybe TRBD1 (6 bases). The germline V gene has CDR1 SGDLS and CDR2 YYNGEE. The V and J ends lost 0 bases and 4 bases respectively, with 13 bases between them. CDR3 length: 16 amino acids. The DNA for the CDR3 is TGTGCCAGCAGCGTAGCTTACAGGGCCAGCACCGGGGAGCTGTTTTTT. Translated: CASSVAYRASTGELFF.

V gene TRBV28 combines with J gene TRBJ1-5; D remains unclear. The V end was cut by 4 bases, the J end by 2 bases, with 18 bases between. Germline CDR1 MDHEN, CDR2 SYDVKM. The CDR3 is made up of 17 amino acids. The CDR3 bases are TGTGCCAGCAGTTCACCAACAAGGAGGATTGGCAATCAGCCCCAGCATTTT. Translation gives CASSSPTRRIGNQPQHF.

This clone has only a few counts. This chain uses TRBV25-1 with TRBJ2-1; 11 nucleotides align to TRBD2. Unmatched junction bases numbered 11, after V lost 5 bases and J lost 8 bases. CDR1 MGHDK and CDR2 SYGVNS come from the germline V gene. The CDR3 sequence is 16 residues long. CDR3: CASSPTLAGGGDEQFF. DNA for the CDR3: TGTGCCAGCAGTCCGACCCTAGCGGGGGGTGGAGATGAGCAGTTCTTC.

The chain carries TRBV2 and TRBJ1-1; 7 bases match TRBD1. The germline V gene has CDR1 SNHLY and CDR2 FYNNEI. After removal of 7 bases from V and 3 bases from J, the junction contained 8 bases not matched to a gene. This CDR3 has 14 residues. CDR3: CASNRRQGYTEAFF. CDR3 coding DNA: TGTGCCAGCAATCGTAGACAGGGCTACACTGAAGCTTTCTTT.

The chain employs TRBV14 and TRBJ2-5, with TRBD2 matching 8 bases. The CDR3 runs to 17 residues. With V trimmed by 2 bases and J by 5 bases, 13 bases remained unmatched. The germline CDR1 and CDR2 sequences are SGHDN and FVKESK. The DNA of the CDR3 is TGTGCCAGCAGCCAACCGGGACTAGAAAACTTCCGGGAGACCCAGTACTTC. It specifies CASSQPGLENFRETQYF.

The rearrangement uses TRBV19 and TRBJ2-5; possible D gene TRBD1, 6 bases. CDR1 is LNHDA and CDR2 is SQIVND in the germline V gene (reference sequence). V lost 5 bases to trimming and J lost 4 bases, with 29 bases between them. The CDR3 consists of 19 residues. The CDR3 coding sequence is TGTGCCAGTAGTGATATGCTGAAGACAGGCTCATCCCTCGGAGAGACCCAGTACTTC. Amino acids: CASSDMLKTGSSLGETQYF.

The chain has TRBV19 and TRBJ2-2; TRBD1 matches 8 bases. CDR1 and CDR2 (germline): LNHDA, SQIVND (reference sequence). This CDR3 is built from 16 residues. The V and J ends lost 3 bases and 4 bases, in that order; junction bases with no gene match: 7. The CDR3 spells CASSIETGAATGELFF. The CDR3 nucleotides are TGTGCCAGTAGTATCGAGACAGGGGCGGCCACCGGGGAGCTGTTTTTT. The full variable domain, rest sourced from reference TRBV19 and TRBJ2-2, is DGGITQSPKYLFRKEGQNVTLSCEQNLNHDAMYWYRQDPGQGLRLIYYSQIVNDFQKGDIAEGYSVSREKKESFPLTVTSAQKNPTAFYLCASSIETGAATGELFFGEGSRLTVL.

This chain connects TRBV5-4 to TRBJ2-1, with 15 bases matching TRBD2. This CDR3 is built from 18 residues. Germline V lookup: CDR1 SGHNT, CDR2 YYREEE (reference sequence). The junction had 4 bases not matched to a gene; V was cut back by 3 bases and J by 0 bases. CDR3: CASSSGLAGGGSYNEQFF. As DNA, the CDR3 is TGTGCCAGCAGCTCGGGACTAGCGGGGGGTGGCTCCTACAATGAGCAGTTCTTC.

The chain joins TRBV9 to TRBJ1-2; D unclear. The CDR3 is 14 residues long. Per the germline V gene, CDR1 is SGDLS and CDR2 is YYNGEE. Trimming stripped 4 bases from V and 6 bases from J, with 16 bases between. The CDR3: CASSPRSVRDGYTF. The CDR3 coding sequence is TGTGCCAGCAGCCCTCGGTCTGTGAGAGATGGCTACACCTTC.

The CDR3 DNA is TGTGCCAGCAGCGAAACCAACCAGGGGGGTGGCACAGATACGCAGTATTTT. Translated: CASSETNQGGGTDTQYF. The chain joins TRBV9 to TRBJ2-3; TRBD1 is a possible D gene (7 bases). Looked up from germline, CDR1 is SGDLS and CDR2 is YYNGEE. Trimming took off 3 bases at V and 1 base at J, with 18 bases between the two ends. CDR3 length: 17 residues.